Listed below are T cell receptor beta chains from one sample, sequenced in a study of T cells in Graves' hyperthyroidism and ophthalmopathy. One entry per CDR3 protein results from TCRdb running MiXCR on the multiplex PCR reads. The data show about 640,000 distinct CDR3 sequences, more than 12% seen once. Sequenced input: blood. The receptors originated from a woman aged 45-65 years with Graves' ophthalmopathy. Each CDR3 is given with its conserved first and last residue. The D gene is left open where the match is weak. Size is omitted from some rows. Given values are once, few, many or a class for expanded clones.

many,-,TRBV2,TRBJ1-5,CASAPLEGNQPQHF,TGTGCCAGCGCCCCCCTGGAGGGCAATCAGCCCCAGCATTTT
few,TRBD2,TRBV5-6,TRBJ2-1,CASSPTSGDRSYNEQFF,TGTGCCAGCAGCCCGACTAGCGGAGACAGGTCCTACAATGAGCAGTTCTTC
-,-,TRBV15,TRBJ1-1,CATSSYNRKNTEAFF,TGTGCCACCAGCAGCTACAACCGAAAGAACACTGAAGCTTTCTTT
many,-,TRBV28,TRBJ2-7,CASSPSPPTVGYNYEQYF,TGTGCCAGCAGTCCCTCCCCTCCGACAGTCGGGTACAACTACGAGCAGTACTTC
-,TRBD1,TRBV6-5,TRBJ1-1,CASSYLGVQGGAFF,TGTGCCAGCAGTTACCTAGGTGTACAGGGGGGAGCTTTCTTT
many,-,TRBV7-8,TRBJ1-2,CASSLTRGYGYTF,TGTGCCAGCAGCCTGACCAGGGGTTATGGCTACACCTTC
many,TRBD1,TRBV27,TRBJ2-7,CASSSLGDRAYEQYF,TGTGCCAGCAGTTCCCTAGGGGACAGAGCTTACGAGCAGTACTTC
many,-,TRBV7-2,TRBJ1-5,CASSLEGSSGNQPQHF,TGTGCCAGCAGCTTGGAGGGGTCGAGCGGCAATCAGCCCCAGCATTTT
many,TRBD1,TRBV28,TRBJ1-5,CASRTTGTGGIVSNQPQHF,TGTGCCAGCAGAACCACCGGGACAGGGGGAATAGTGAGCAATCAGCCCCAGCATTTT
many,-,TRBV14,TRBJ2-7,CASSQVPAGEQYF,TGTGCCAGCAGCCAAGTTCCGGCGGGGGAGCAGTACTTC
-,TRBD2,TRBV5-1,TRBJ2-1,CASSSPRSSGKPTSSYNEQFF,TGCGCCAGCAGCTCGCCTCGTTCTAGCGGGAAACCAACGAGCTCCTACAATGAGCAGTTCTTC
-,TRBD2,TRBV5-1,TRBJ2-2,CASSLGLAGGPDGELFF,TGCGCCAGCAGCTTGGGACTAGCGGGAGGGCCCGACGGGGAGCTGTTTTTT
many,-,TRBV7-8,TRBJ2-7,CASSLDRHEQYF,TGTGCCAGCAGCTTAGACCGTCACGAGCAGTACTTC
few,TRBD1,TRBV20-1,TRBJ2-1,CSARGVATGGNEQFF,TGCAGTGCTAGAGGGGTTGCGACAGGGGGTAACGAGCAGTTCTTC
many,TRBD2,TRBV12-5,TRBJ2-1,CASGFVAGGPYNEQFF,TGTGCTAGTGGTTTTGTCGCGGGAGGGCCCTACAATGAGCAGTTCTTC
few,-,TRBV4-2,TRBJ2-5,CASSQSGSPDETQYF,TGTGCCAGCAGCCAGTCTGGGAGTCCGGATGAGACCCAGTACTTC
-,-,TRBV25-1,TRBJ2-7,CASTPGTDKPCEQYF,TGTGCCAGCACCCCAGGGACTGATAAACCCTGCGAGCAGTACTTC
many,TRBD1,TRBV18,TRBJ1-5,CASSPTGTGVPQHF,TGTGCCAGCTCACCTACCGGGACAGGGGTACCCCAGCATTTT
-,TRBD1,TRBV24-1,TRBJ2-3,CATSGTPVAGGTGSTDTQYF,TGTGCCACCAGTGGCACCCCGGTAGCGGGCGGGACAGGGAGCACAGATACGCAGTATTTT
few,TRBD1,TRBV20-1,TRBJ2-5,CSARQGAKETQYF,TGCAGTGCTCGGCAGGGGGCGAAGGAGACCCAGTACTTC
many,TRBD1,TRBV9,TRBJ1-1,CASSEGTGGTLTEAFF,TGTGCCAGCAGCGAGGGGACAGGGGGAACTCTCACTGAAGCTTTCTTT
many,-,TRBV30,TRBJ1-1,CAWTKGANTEAFF,TGTGCCTGGACCAAAGGGGCTAACACTGAAGCTTTCTTT
few,-,TRBV6-1,TRBJ2-1,CASKEDPYNEQFF,TGTGCCAGCAAGGAGGACCCCTACAATGAGCAGTTCTTC
many,TRBD2,TRBV5-1,TRBJ2-7,CASSLTSGGSYEQYF,TGCGCCAGCAGCTTGACTAGCGGGGGCTCCTACGAGCAGTACTTC
many,-,TRBV20-1,TRBJ2-7,CSARGSSYEQYF,TGCAGTGCTAGAGGGAGCTCCTACGAGCAGTACTTC
many,-,TRBV18,TRBJ1-1,CASSDDTGEAFF,TGTGCCAGCTCTGACGACACAGGGGAAGCTTTCTTT
-,-,TRBV7-9,TRBJ1-2,CASSLGNTGYGYTF,TGTGCCAGCAGCTTAGGAAACACCGGCTATGGCTACACCTTC
few,TRBD2,TRBV19,TRBJ2-7,CASSITGGISYEQYF,TGTGCCAGTAGTATCACGGGAGGTATCTCCTACGAGCAGTACTTC
once,TRBD2,TRBV14,TRBJ2-1,CASSQDGLRPREGNEQFF,TGTGCCAGCAGCCAAGATGGGCTTAGACCCCGGGAGGGAAATGAGCAGTTCTTC